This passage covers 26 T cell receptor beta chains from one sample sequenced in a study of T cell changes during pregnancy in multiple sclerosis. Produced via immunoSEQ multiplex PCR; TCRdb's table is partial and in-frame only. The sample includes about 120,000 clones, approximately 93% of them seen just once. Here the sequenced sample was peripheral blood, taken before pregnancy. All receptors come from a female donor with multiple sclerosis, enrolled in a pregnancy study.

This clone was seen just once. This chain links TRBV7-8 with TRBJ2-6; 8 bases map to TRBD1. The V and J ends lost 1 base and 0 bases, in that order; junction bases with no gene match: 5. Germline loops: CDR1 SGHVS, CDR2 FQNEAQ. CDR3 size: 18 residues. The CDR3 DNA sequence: TGTGCCAGCAGCTTAGATGGGACAGGCAACTCTGGGGCCAACGTCCTGACTTTC. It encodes CASSLDGTGNSGANVLTF. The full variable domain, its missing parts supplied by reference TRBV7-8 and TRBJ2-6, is GAGVSQSPRYKVAKRGQDVALRCDPISGHVSLFWYQQALGQGPEFLTYFQNEAQLDKSGLPSDRFFAERPEGSVSTLKIQRTQQEDSAVYLCASSLDGTGNSGANVLTFGAGSRLTVL.

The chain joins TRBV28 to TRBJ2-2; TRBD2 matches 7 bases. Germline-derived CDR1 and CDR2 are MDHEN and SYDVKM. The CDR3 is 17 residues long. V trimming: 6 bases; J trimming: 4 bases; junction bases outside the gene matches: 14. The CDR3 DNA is TGTGCCAGCAGCCCGCCCCCCGCGGGAGTGGCCACCGGGGAGCTGTTTTTT. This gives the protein CASSPPPAGVATGELFF.

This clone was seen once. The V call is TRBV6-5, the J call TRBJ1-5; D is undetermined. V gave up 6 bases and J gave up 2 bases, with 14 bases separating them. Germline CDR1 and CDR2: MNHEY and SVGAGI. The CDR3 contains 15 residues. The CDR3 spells CASRTAGAGNQPQHF. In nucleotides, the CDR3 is TGTGCCAGCAGGACGGCAGGAGCGGGCAATCAGCCCCAGCATTTT.

Here the CDR3 DNA reads TGTGCCAGCCTACAGGGGGGTGAGACCCAGTACTTC. Translating gives CASLQGGETQYF. This sequence joins TRBV2 and TRBJ2-5, with 8 positions matching TRBD1. This CDR3 region has 12 residues. V lost 8 bases to trimming and J lost 5 bases; unmatched junction nucleotides: 4. In germline, CDR1 is SNHLY, CDR2 FYNNEI.

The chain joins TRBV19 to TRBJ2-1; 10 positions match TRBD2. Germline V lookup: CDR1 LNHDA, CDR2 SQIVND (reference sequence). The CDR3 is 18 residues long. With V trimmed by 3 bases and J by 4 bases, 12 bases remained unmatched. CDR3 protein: CASSIIGRRTSGYNEQFF. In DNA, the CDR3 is TGTGCCAGTAGTATTATTGGTCGTCGGACTAGCGGTTACAATGAGCAGTTCTTC.

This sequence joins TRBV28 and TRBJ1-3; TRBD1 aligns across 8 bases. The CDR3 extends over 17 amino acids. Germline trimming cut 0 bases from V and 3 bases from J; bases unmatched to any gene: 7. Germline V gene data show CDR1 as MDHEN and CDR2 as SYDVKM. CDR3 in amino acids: CASSLWSGQGIGNTIYF. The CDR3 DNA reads TGTGCCAGCAGTTTATGGTCCGGACAGGGCATTGGAAACACCATATATTTT.

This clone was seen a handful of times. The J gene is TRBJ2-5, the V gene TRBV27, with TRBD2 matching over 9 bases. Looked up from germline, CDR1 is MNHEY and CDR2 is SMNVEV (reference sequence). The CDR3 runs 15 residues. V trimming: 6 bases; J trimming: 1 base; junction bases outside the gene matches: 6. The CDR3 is CASRAPAGGQETQYF. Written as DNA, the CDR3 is TGTGCCAGCAGAGCGCCAGCGGGGGGCCAAGAGACCCAGTACTTC.

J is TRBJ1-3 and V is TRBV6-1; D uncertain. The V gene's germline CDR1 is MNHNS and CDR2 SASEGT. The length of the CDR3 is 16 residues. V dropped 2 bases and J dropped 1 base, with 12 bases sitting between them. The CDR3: CASSERTGFSGNTIYF. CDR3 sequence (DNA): TGTGCCAGCAGTGAACGGACGGGATTTTCTGGAAACACCATATATTTT.

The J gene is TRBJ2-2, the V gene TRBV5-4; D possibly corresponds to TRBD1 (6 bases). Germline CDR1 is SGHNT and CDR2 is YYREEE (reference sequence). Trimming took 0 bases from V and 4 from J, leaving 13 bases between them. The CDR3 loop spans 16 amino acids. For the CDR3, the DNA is TGTGCCAGCAGCTTGGCGCCAGGGGAATCCACCGGGGAGCTGTTTTTT. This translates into CASSLAPGESTGELFF.

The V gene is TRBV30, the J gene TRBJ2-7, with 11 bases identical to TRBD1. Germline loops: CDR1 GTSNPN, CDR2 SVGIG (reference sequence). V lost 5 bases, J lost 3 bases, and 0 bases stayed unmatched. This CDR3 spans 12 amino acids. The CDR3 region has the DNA TGTGCCTGGGGGACAGGGGGCTACGAGCAGTACTTC. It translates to CAWGTGGYEQYF.

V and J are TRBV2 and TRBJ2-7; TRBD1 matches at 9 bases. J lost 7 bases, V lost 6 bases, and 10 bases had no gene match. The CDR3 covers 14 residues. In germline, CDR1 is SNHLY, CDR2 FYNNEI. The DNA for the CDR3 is TGTGCCAGCAGCGACCGGGACAGGGTTTGGGAGCAGTACTTC. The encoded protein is CASSDRDRVWEQYF.

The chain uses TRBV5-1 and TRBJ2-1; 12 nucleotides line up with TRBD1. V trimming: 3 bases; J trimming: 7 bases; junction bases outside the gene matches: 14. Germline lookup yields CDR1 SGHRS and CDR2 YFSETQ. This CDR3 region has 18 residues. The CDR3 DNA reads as TGCGCCAGCAGCTGGGCTGAAGGGGGACAGGGGGCGAGGAATGAGCAGTTCTTC. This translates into CASSWAEGGQGARNEQFF.

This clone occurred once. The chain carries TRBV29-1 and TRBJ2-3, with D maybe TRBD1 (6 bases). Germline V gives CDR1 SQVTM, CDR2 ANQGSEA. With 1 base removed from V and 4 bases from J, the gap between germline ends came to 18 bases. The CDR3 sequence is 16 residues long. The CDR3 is CSVEGGGRGGSDTQYF. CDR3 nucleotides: TGCAGCGTTGAAGGCGGCGGCAGGGGCGGTTCAGATACGCAGTATTTT.

The CDR3 reads CASSSPGSEVYQPQHF. The DNA for the CDR3 is TGTGCCAGCAGTTCCCCCGGGTCGGAGGTCTATCAGCCCCAGCATTTT. The rearrangement links TRBV28 to TRBJ1-5, with no clear D. The CDR3 covers 16 residues. Trimming removed 4 bases at V and 5 bases at J, with 18 bases between. Germline CDR1 and CDR2: MDHEN and SYDVKM.

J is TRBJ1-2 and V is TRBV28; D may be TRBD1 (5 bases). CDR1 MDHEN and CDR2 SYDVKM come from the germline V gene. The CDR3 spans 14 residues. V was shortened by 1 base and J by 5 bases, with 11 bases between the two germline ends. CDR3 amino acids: CASSLSRVGYGYTF. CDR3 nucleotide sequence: TGTGCCAGCAGTTTATCCAGGGTCGGGTATGGCTACACCTTC.

CDR3 amino acids: CASSTLAGVADTQYF. In nucleotides, the CDR3 is TGTGCCAGTAGTACCCTAGCGGGAGTGGCAGATACGCAGTATTTT. V usage is TRBV19 and J usage is TRBJ2-3; TRBD2 agrees at 10 bases. This CDR3 has 15 residues. The ends lost 4 bases at V and 4 bases at J; junction bases unmatched: 5. Germline loops: CDR1 LNHDA, CDR2 SQIVND (reference sequence).

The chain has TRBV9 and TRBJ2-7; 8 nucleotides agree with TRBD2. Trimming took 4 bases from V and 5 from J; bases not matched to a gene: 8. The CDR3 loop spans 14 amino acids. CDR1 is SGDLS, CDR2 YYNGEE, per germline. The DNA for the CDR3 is TGTGCCAGCAGCCCCCGGGAGGGGAGGCACGAGCAGTACTTC. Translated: CASSPREGRHEQYF.

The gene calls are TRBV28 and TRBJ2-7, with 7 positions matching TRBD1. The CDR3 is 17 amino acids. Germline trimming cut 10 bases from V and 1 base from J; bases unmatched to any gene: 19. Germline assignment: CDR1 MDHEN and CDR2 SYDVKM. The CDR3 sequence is CATWPIYRDSSSYEQYF. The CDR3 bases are TGTGCCACCTGGCCGATTTACCGGGACAGTTCTTCCTACGAGCAGTACTTC.

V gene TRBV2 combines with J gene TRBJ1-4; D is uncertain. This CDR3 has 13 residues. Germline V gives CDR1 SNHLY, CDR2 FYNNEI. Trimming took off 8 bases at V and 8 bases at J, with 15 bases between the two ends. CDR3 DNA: TGTGCCAGCGCCGACGACGGGAGAGAAAAACTGTTTTTT. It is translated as CASADDGREKLFF.

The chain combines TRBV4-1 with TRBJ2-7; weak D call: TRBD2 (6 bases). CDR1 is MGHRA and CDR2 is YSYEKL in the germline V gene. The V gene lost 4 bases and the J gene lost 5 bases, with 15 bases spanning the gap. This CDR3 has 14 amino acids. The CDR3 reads CASSPPTSRHEQYF. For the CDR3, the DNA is TGCGCCAGCAGCCCACCCACTAGCAGGCACGAGCAGTACTTC.

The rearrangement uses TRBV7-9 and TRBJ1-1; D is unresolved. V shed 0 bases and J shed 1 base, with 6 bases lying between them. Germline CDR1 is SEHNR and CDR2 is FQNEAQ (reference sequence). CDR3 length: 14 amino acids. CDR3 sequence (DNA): TGTGCCAGCAGCTTAGCGCGGGAGAACACTGAAGCTTTCTTT. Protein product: CASSLARENTEAFF.

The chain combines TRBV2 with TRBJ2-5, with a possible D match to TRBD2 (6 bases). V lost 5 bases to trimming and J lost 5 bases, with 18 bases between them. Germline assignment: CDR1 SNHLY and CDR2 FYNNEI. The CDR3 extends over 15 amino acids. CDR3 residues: CASSPSTGARETQYF. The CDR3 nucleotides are TGTGCCAGCAGTCCTTCGACGGGAGCTCGGGAGACCCAGTACTTC.

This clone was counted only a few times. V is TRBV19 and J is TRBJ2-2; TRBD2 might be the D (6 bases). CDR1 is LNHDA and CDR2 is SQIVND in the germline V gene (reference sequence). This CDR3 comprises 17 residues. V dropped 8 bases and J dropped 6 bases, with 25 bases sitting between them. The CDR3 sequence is CASADPWRGVVAGELFF. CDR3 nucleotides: TGTGCCAGTGCCGACCCCTGGAGGGGAGTAGTTGCCGGGGAGCTGTTTTTT.

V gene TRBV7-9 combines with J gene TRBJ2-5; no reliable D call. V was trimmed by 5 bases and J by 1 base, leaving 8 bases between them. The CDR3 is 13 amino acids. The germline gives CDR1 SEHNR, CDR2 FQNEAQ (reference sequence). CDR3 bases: TGTGCCAGCAGCCGCGGCCTCCAAGAGACCCAGTACTTC. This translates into CASSRGLQETQYF.

This chain's CDR3 is CASSLTVMNTEAFF. The CDR3 nucleotides read TGTGCCAGCAGTTTAACAGTCATGAACACTGAAGCTTTCTTT. The rearrangement links TRBV27 to TRBJ1-1; D ambiguous. From germline, CDR1 is MNHEY and CDR2 SMNVEV (reference sequence). CDR3 length: 14 residues. V was pared by 2 bases and J by 0 bases, with 7 bases between.

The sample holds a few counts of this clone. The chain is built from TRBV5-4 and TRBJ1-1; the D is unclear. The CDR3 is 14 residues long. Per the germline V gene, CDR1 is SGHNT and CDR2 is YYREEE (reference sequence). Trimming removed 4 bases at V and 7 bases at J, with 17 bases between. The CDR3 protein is CASSHPDGGLEAFF. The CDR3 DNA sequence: TGTGCCAGCAGCCACCCGGACGGAGGACTTGAAGCTTTCTTT.